This T cell receptor beta chain is drawn from a study of T-cell memory formation after mild COVID-19. One entry per CDR3 protein, called by TCRdb with MiXCR from the 5' RACE reads. The data show 200,000 to 250,000 distinct CDR3 sequences, more than 8% seen once. The CDR3 contains 14 residues. From germline, CDR1 is SGHRS and CDR2 YFSETQ. J was trimmed by 12 bases and V by 6 bases; bases with no gene match: 10. In this sample, this clonotype turned up a few times. The sequenced sample consisted of PBMCs or a T cell subset sorted from them (not recorded which). The rearrangement joins TRBV5-1 to TRBJ2-1; TRBD2 matches 12 bases. This TCR derives from a man between 18 and 35 years old who had mild COVID-19 (a few samples of this study predate the infection). Cell type and time point are not known. The CDR3 here is CASTLAGGPGWQFF. Written as DNA, the CDR3 is TGCGCCAGCACGCTAGCGGGGGGGCCGGGGTGGCAGTTCTTC.